This T cell receptor (beta chain) was retrieved from a study of cytomegalovirus exposure and HLA in healthy donors. Study context: An early data release held around 80 million unique TCRs from HLA-typed donors.

There are 12 residues in the CDR3. The germline V gene encodes CDR1 ENHRY and CDR2 SYGVKD. Deletions cut 4 bases from V and 4 bases from J, with 7 bases between. Study conclusions and caveats: Some TCR beta chains (roughly 150 of them) were listed as cytomegalovirus-associated. The study found most TCR sequences rare, yet found some public TCRs in many donors. In a later analysis, TCR association rates varied by HLA locus: DRB1 most, HLA-C fewest.

Remarks on this clone: Its target is not known.

The PCR employed 60 Vbeta primers together with 13 Jbeta primers. Sequencing was performed with immunoSEQ multiplex PCR; in TCRdb, only in-frame clones are kept and a portion is missing. Among about 160,000 clones listed, about 72% were seen once. The clonotype originates from a man aged 25-45 years in good health and CMV-seropositive. The chain is built from TRBV10-3 and TRBJ1-2; possibly TRBD1 for D (6 bases). Sample: PBMCs. CDR3 sequence: CAISATGYGYTF. The CDR3, as DNA: TGTGCCATCAGTGCGACAGGCTATGGCTACACCTTC.